A single sample is the source of the 4 T cell receptor beta chains below, sequenced in a study of shared clonotypes between healthy human individuals. Repertoires were generated with immunoSEQ multiplex PCR, while TCRdb's copy carries only in-frame clones and drops some. Of roughly 1,000,000 clones listed, approximately 80% are singletons. The specimen sequenced was memory CD4+ T cells from PBMCs. Subset specified: CD45RA-negative fraction. The receptors derive from a man between 18 and 35 years old in good health. Some clones in this sample may be carry-over from other donors' samples.

There are a few counts of this clone. The chain recombines TRBV5-1 with TRBJ1-1; unclear D gene. This CDR3 has 14 amino acids. V lost 4 bases and J lost 7, with 17 bases in between. The germline CDR1 and CDR2 sequences are SGHRS and YFSETQ. CDR3 nucleotides: TGCGCCAGCAGCCCGGCCTCCCAGGTGGATGAAGCTTTCTTT. This sequence encodes CASSPASQVDEAFF.

The rearrangement links TRBV27 to TRBJ1-2; D might be TRBD1 (6 bases). Germline-derived CDR1 and CDR2 are MNHEY and SMNVEV (reference sequence). The CDR3 covers 15 residues. V dropped 0 bases and J dropped 4 bases, with 12 bases sitting between them. The CDR3 is CASSLSPTGSYGYTF. The CDR3 DNA follows: TGTGCCAGCAGTTTATCCCCGACAGGTAGCTATGGCTACACCTTC.

The chain recombines TRBV7-3 with TRBJ2-7; TRBD2 aligns across 10 bases. CDR1 SGHTA and CDR2 FQGTGA come from the germline V gene. This CDR3 contains 15 residues. Trimming cost V 2 bases and J 3 bases; bases outside gene matches: 4. The CDR3, as DNA: TGTGCCAGCAGCTTAGAACTAGCGGGATACTACGAGCAGTACTTC. Its translation is CASSLELAGYYEQYF. The full variable domain, rest sourced from reference TRBV7-3 and TRBJ2-7, is GAGVSQTPSNKVTEKGKYVELRCDPISGHTALYWYRQSLGQGPEFLIYFQGTGAADDSGLPNDRFFAVRPEGSVSTLKIQRTERGDSAVYLCASSLELAGYYEQYFGPGTRLTVT.

This clone has more than one count but fewer than ten. This chain connects TRBV28 to TRBJ2-2; D is possibly TRBD2 (5 bases). This CDR3 region has 14 residues. Germline V CDR1 and CDR2: MDHEN, SYDVKM. Trimming stripped 8 bases from V and 3 bases from J, with 13 bases between. CDR3 region: CASRGSLDTGELFF. The CDR3 region has the DNA TGTGCCAGCCGGGGTAGCTTGGACACCGGGGAGCTGTTTTTT. Filled out from reference TRBV28 and TRBJ2-2, the complete variable domain reads DVKVTQSSRYLVKRTGEKVFLECVQDMDHENMFWYRQDPGLGLRLIYFSYDVKMKEKGDIPEGYSVSREKKERFSLILESASTNQTSMYLCASRGSLDTGELFFGEGSRLTVL.